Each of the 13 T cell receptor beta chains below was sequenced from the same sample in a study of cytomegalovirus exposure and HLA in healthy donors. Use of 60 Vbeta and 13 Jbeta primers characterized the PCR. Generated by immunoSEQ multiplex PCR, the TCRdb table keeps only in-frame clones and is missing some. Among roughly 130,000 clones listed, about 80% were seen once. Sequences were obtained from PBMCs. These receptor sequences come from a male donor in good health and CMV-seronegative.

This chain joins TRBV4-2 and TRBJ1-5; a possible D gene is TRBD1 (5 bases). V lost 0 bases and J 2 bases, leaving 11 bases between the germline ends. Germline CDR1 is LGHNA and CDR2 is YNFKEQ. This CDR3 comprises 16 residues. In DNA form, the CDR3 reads TGTGCCAGCAGCCAAGACGGGCAGGGTGGCAATCAGCCCCAGCATTTT. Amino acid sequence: CASSQDGQGGNQPQHF.

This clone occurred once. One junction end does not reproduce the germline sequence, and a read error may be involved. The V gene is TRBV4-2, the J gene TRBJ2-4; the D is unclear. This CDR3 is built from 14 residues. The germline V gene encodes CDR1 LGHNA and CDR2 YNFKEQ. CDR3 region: CASSQEGTKNSQYF. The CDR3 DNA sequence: TGTGCCAGCAGCCAAGAAGGTACCAAAAACAGTCAGTACTTC.

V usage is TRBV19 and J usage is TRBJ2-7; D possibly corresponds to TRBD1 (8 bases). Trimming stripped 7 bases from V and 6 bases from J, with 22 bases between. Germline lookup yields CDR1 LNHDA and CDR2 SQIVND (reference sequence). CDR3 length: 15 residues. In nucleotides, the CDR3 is TGTGCCAGTAAACCCAACAGGGGGGGGCCGGCCGAGCAGTACTTC. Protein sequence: CASKPNRGGPAEQYF. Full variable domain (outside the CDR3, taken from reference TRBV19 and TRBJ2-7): DGGITQSPKYLFRKEGQNVTLSCEQNLNHDAMYWYRQDPGQGLRLIYYSQIVNDFQKGDIAEGYSVSREKKESFPLTVTSAQKNPTAFYLCASKPNRGGPAEQYFGPGTRLTVT.

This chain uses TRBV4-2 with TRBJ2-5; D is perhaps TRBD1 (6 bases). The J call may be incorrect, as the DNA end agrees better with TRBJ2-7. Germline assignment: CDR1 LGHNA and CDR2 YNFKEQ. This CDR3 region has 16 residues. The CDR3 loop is CASSQGIGDKTYEQYF. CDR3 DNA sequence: TGTGCCAGCAGCCAAGGAATTGGGGACAAGACCTACGAGCAGTACTTC.

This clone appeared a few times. The CDR3, as DNA: TGTGCCAGCAGTGAATATGGGCTAACTAGCACAGATACGCAGTATTTT. Amino acids: CASSEYGLTSTDTQYF. The J gene is TRBJ2-3, the V gene TRBV25-1, with D unresolved. V was shortened by 0 bases and J by 0 bases, with 10 bases between the two germline ends. This CDR3 has 16 amino acids. Germline CDR1 and CDR2: MGHDK and SYGVNS.

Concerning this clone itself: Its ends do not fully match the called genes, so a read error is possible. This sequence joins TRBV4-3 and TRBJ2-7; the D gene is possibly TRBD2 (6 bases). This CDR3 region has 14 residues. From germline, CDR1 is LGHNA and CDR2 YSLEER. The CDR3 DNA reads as TGCGCCAGCAGCATCCGGGACTGCACCTACGAGCAGTATTTC. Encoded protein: CASSIRDCTYEQYF.

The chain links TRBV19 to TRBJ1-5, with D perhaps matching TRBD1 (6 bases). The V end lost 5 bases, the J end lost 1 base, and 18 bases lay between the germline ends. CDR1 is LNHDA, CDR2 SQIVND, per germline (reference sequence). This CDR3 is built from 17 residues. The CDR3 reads CASSLNGQIRSNQPQHF. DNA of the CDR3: TGTGCCAGTAGTCTAAACGGACAGATTAGAAGCAATCAGCCCCAGCATTTT.

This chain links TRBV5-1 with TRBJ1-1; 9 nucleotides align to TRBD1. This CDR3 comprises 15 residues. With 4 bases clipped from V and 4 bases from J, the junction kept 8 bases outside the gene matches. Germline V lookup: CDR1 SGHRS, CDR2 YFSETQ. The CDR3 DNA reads TGCGCCAGCAGCAAGGGACAGGGACGGGGCACTGAAGCTTTCTTT. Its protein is CASSKGQGRGTEAFF.

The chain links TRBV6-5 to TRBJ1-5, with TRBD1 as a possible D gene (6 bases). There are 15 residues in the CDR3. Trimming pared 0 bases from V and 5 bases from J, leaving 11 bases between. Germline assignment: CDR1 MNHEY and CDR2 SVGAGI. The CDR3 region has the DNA TGTGCCAGCAGTTACTCGATAGCAGGGGATCAGCCCCAGCATTTT. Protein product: CASSYSIAGDQPQHF.

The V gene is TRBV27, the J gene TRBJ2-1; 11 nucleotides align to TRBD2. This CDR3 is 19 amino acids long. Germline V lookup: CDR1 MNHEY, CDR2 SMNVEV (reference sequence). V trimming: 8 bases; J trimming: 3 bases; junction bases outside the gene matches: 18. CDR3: CASSGLAGSFRLGYNEQFF. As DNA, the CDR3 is TGTGCCAGCTCCGGACTAGCGGGTTCTTTTAGACTCGGCTACAATGAGCAGTTCTTC.

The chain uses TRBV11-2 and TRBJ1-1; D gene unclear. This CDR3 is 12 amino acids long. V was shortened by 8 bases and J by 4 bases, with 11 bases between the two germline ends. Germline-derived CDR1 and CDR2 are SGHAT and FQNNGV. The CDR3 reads CASVYRGTEAFF. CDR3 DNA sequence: TGTGCCAGCGTATATCGGGGCACTGAAGCTTTCTTT. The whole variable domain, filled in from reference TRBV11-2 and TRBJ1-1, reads EAGVAQSPRYKIIEKRQSVAFWCNPISGHATLYWYQQILGQGPKLLIQFQNNGVVDDSQLPKDRFSAERLKGVDSTLKIQPAKLEDSAVYLCASVYRGTEAFFGQGTRLTVV.

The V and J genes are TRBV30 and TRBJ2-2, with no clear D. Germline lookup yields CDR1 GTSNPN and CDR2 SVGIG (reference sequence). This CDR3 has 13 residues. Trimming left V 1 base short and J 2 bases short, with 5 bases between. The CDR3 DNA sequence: TGTGCCTGGAGTGCACTCAACACCGGGGAGCTGTTTTTT. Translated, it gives CAWSALNTGELFF.

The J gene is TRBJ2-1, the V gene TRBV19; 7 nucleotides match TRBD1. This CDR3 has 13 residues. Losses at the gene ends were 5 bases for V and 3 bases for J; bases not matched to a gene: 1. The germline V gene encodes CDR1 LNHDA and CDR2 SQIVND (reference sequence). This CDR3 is CASSRTGYNEQFF. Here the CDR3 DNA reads TGTGCCAGTAGTCGGACAGGCTACAATGAGCAGTTCTTC.